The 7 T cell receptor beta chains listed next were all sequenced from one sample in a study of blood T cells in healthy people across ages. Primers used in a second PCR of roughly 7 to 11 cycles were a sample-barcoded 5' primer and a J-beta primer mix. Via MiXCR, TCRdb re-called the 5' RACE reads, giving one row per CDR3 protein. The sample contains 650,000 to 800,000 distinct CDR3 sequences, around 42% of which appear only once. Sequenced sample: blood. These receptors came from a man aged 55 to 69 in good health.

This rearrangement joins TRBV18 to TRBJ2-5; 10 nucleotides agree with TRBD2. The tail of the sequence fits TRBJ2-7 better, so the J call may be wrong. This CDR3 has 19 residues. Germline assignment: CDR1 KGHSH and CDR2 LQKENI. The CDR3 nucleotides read TGTGCCAGCTCACCACAGTTCGGGCTAGCGGGGGCGCCGAATTACGAGCAGTACTTC. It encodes CASSPQFGLAGAPNYEQYF.

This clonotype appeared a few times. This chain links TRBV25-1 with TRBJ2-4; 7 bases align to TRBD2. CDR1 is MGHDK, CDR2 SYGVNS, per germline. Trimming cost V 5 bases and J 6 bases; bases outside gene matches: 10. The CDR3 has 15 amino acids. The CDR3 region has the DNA TGTGCCAGCAGTTACGGGGAGGGAGGGGCAAACATTCAGTACTTC. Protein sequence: CASSYGEGGANIQYF.

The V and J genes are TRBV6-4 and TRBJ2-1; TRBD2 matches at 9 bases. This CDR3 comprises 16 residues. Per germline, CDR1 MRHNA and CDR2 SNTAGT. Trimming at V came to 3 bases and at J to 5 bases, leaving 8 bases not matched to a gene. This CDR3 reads CASSERPAGGNNEQFF. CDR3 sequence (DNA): TGTGCCAGCAGTGAAAGGCCAGCGGGGGGTAACAATGAGCAGTTCTTC.

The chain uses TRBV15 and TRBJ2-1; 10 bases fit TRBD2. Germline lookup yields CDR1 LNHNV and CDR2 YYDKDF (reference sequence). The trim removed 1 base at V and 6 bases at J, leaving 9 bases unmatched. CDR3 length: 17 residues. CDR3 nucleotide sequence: TGTGCCACCAGCAGAGGGGAAGCGGGGGGGCTTCTCAATGAGCAGTTCTTC. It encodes CATSRGEAGGLLNEQFF.

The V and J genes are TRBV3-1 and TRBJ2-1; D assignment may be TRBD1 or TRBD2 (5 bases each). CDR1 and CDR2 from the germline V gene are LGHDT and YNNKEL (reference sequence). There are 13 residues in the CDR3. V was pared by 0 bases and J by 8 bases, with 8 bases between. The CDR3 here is CASSQDGADEQFF. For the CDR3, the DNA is TGTGCCAGCAGCCAAGACGGGGCAGATGAGCAGTTCTTC.

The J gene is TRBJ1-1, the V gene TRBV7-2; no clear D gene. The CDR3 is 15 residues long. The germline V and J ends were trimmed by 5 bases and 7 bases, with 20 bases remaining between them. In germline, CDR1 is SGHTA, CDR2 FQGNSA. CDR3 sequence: CASSRGDNNNVEAFF. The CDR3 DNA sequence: TGTGCCAGCAGCCGAGGTGACAATAACAACGTTGAAGCTTTCTTT.

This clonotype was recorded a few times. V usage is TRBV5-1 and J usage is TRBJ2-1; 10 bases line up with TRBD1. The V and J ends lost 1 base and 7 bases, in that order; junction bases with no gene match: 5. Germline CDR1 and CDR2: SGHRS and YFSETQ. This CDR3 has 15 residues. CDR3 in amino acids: CASSLTGQGGNEQFF. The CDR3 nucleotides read TGCGCCAGCAGCTTGACCGGACAGGGGGGAAATGAGCAGTTCTTC.